This T cell receptor beta chain was identified in a study of spatial heterogeneity in lung cancer. Germline CDR1 DFQATT, CDR2 SNEGSKA (reference sequence). The V and J ends lost 5 bases and 7 bases, in that order; junction bases with no gene match: 12. The CDR3 extends over 15 amino acids. This clonotype has ten or more counts. The target antigen is unknown. Time point reported: blood at routine non-recurrence follow-up after resection. Sequencing covered unsorted whole RNA taken from tumor, nontumor lung or frozen PBMC. TCR cDNA molecules were tagged individually, and each one carried a unique molecular identifier. TCRdb reprocessed the 5' RACE reads via MiXCR and lists one record per CDR3 protein. The repertoire holds 25,000 to 35,000 distinct CDR3 sequences, with approximately 5.9% as singletons. Study-wide findings and caveats: Blood showed ubiquitous tumor TCRs more often at resection than at routine follow-up.

V gene TRBV20-1 combines with J gene TRBJ2-7; 12 bases are shared with TRBD2. The sequence was collected from a female donor with early-stage non-small cell lung cancer. This specimen was PBMCs, taken at follow-up. CDR3 in amino acids: CSALRPSGREGEQYF. The DNA for the CDR3 is TGCAGTGCTCTTCGACCTAGCGGGAGGGAGGGGGAGCAGTACTTC.